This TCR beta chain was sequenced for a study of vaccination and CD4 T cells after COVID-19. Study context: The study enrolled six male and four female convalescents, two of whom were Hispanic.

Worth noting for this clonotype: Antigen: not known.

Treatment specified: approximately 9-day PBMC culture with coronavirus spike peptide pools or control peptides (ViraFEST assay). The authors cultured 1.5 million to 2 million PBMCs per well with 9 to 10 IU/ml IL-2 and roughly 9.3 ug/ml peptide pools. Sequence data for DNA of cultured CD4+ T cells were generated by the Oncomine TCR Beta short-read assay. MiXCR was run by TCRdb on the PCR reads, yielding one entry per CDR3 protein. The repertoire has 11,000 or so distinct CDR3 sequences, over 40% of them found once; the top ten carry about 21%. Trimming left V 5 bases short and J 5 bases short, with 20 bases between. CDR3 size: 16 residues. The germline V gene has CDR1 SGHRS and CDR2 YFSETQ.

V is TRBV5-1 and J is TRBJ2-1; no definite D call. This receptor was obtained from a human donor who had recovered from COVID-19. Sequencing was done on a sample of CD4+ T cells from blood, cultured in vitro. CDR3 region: CASRPPRRAGNNEQFF. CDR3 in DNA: TGCGCCAGCAGACCACCTCGACGGGCTGGGAACAATGAGCAGTTCTTC.